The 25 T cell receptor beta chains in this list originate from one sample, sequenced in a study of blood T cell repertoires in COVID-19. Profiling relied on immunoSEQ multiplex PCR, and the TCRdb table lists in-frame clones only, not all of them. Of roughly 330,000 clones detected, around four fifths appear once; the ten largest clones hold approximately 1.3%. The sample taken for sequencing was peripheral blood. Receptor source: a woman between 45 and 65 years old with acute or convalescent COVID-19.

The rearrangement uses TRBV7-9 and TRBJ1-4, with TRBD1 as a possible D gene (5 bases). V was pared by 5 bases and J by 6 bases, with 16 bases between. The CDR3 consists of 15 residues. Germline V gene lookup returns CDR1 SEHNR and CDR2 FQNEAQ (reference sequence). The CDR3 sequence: CASSRDWGQDEKLFF. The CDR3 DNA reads TGTGCCAGCAGCCGGGACTGGGGTCAGGATGAAAAACTGTTTTTT.

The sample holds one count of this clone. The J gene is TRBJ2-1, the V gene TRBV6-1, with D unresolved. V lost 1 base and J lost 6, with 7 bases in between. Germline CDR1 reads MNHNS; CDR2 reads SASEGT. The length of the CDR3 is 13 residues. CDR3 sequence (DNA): TGTGCCAGCAGTGAAGAGGAGTTCAATGAGCAGTTCTTC. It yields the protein CASSEEEFNEQFF.

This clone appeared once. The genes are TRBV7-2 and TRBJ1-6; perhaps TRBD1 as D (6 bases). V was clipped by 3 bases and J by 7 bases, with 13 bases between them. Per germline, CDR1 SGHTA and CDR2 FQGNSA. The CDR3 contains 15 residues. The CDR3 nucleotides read TGTGCCAGCAGCTTTGGGGGCTTGGGCAATTCACCCCTCCACTTT. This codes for CASSFGGLGNSPLHF.

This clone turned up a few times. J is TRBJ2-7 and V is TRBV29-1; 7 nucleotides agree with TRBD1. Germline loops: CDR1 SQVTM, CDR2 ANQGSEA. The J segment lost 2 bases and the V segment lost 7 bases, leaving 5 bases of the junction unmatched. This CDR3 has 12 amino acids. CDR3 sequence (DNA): TGCAGCGGACAGGGTCAAGCCTACGAGCAGTACTTC. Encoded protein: CSGQGQAYEQYF.

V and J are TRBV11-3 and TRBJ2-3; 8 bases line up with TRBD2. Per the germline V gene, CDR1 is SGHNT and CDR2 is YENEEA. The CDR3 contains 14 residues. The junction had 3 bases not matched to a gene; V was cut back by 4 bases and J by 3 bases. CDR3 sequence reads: CASSSGLETDTQYF. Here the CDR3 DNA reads TGTGCCAGCAGCTCGGGACTAGAGACAGATACGCAGTATTTT.

In DNA form, the CDR3 reads TGTGCCAGCAGTTTGAGTTCAACAGGGGGCTACAATGAGCAGTTCTTC. Residues: CASSLSSTGGYNEQFF. This rearrangement joins TRBV27 to TRBJ2-1; 8 bases line up with TRBD1. The germline CDR1 and CDR2 sequences are MNHEY and SMNVEV (reference sequence). There are 16 residues in the CDR3. V shed 3 bases and J 3 bases; nucleotides not matched to a gene: 7.

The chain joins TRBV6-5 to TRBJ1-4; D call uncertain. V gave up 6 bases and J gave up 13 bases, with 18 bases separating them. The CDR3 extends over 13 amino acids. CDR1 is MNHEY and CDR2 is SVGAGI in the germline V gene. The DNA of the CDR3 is TGTGCCAGCAGAAGGGAGCGAACCTGGGGACTGTTTTTT. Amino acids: CASRRERTWGLFF.

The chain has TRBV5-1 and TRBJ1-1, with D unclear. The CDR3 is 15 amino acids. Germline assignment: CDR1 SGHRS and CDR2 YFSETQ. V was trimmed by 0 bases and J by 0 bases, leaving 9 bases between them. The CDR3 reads CASSLANSLNTEAFF. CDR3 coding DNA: TGCGCCAGCAGCTTGGCCAACAGCCTGAACACTGAAGCTTTCTTT.

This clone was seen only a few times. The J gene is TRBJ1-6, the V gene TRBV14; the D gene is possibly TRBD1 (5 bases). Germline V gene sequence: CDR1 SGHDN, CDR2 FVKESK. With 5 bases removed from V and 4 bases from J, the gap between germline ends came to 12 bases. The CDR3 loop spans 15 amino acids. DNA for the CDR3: TGTGCCAGCAGCTCCCGGACACCTTATAATTCACCCCTCCACTTT. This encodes CASSSRTPYNSPLHF.

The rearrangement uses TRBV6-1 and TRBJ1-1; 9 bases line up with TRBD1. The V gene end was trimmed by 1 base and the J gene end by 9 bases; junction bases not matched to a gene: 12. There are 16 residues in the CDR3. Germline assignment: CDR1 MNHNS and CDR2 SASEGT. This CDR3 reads CASSEVGVGQGLQAFF. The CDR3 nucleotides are TGTGCCAGCAGTGAAGTGGGTGTGGGACAGGGATTGCAAGCTTTCTTT.

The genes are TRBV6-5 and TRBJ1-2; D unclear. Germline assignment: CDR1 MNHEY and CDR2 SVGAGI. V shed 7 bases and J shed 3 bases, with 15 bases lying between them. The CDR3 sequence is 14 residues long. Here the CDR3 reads CASTETSRDYGYTF. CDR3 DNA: TGTGCCAGCACCGAGACGTCCCGGGACTATGGCTACACCTTC.

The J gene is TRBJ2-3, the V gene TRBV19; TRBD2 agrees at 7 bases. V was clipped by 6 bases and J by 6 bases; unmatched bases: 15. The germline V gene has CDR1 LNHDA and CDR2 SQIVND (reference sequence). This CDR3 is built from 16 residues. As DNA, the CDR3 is TGTGCCAGTAGGCCCCGGGGGGATATCGTTCTCGATACGCAGTATTTT. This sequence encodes CASRPRGDIVLDTQYF.

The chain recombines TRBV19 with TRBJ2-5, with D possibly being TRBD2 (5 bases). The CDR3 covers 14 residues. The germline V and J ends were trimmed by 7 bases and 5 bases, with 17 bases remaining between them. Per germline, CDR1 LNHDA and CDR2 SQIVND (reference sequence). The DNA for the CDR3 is TGTGCCAGTAAGAGGACTTCTACCACGGAGACCCAGTACTTC. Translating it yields CASKRTSTTETQYF.

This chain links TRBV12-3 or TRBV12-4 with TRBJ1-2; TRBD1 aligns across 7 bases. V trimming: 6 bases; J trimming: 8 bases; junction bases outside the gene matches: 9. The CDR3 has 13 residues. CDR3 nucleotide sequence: TGTGCCAGCAGAATCTCACAGGGGAAGGGCTACACCTTC. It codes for CASRISQGKGYTF.

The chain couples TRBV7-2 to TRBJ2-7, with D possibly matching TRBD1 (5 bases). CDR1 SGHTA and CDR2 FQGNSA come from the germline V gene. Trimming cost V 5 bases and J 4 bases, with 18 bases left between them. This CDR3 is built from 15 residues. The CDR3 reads CASSERFQRGYEQYF. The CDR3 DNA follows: TGTGCCAGCAGCGAGCGTTTTCAAAGGGGTTACGAGCAGTACTTC.

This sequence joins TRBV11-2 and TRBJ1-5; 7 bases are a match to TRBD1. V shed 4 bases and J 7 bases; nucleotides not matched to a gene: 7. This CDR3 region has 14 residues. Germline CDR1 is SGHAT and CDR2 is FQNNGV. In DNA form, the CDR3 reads TGTGCCAGCAGCTCACGGGACAGTCCCCAGCCCCAGCATTTT. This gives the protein CASSSRDSPQPQHF.

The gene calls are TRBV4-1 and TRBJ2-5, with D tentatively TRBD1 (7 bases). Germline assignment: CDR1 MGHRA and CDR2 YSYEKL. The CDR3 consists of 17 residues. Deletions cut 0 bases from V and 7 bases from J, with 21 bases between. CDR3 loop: CASSQDRAGGLVGTQYF. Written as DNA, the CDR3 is TGCGCCAGCAGCCAAGATCGGGCAGGGGGACTCGTAGGGACCCAGTACTTC.

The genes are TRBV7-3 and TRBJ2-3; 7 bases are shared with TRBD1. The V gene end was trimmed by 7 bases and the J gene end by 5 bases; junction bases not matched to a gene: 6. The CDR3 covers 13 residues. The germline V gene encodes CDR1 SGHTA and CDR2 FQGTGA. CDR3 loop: CASTNRGGDTQYF. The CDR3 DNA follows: TGTGCCAGCACCAACAGGGGTGGAGATACGCAGTATTTT. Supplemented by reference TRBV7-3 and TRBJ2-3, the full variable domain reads GAGVSQTPSNKVTEKGKYVELRCDPISGHTALYWYRQSLGQGPEFLIYFQGTGAADDSGLPNDRFFAVRPEGSVSTLKIQRTERGDSAVYLCASTNRGGDTQYFGPGTRLTVL.

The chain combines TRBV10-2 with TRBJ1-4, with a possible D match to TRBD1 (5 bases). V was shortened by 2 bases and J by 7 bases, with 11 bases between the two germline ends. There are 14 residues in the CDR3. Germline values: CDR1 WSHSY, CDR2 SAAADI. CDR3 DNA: TGCGCCAGCAGTGAGCGGGGGGAATCTGAAAAACTGTTTTTT. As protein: CASSERGESEKLFF.

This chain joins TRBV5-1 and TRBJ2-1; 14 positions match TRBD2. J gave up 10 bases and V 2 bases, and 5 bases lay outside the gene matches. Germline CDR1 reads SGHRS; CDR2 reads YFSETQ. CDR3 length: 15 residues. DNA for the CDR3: TGCGCCAGCAGCTTAGGGGGACTAGCGGGGGACGAGCAGTTCTTC. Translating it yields CASSLGGLAGDEQFF.

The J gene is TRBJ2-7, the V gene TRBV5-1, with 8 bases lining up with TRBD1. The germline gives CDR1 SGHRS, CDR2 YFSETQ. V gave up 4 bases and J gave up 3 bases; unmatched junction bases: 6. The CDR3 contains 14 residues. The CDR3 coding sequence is TGCGCCAGCAGCGTAGGACAGGGAGTCTACGAGCAGTACTTC. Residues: CASSVGQGVYEQYF.

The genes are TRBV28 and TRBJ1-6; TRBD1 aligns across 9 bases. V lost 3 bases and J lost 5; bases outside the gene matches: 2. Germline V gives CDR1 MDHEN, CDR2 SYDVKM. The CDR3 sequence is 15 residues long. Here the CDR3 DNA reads TGTGCCAGCAGTTTCCGGGACAGGGATAATTCACCCCTCCACTTT. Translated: CASSFRDRDNSPLHF.

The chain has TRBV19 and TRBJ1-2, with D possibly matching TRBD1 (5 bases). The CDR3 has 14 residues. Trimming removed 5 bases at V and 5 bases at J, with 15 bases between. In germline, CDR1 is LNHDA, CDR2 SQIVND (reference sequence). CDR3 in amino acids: CASSEPTAHYGYTF. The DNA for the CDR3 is TGTGCCAGTAGTGAGCCGACAGCTCATTATGGCTACACCTTC.

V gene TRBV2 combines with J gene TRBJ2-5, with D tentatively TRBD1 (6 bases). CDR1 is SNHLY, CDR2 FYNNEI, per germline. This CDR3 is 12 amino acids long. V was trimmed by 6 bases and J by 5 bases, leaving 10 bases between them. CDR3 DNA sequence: TGTGCCAGCAGGGCGCAGGGGGAGACCCAGTACTTC. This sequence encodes CASRAQGETQYF.

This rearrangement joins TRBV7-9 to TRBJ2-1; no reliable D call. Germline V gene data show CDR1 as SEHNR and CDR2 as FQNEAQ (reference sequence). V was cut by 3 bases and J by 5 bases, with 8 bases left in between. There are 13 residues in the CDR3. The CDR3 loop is CASSFAENNEQFF. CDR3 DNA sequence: TGTGCCAGCAGCTTTGCAGAAAACAATGAGCAGTTCTTC. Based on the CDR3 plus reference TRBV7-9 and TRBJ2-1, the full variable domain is DTGVSQNPRHKITKRGQNVTFRCDPISEHNRLYWYRQTLGQGPEFLTYFQNEAQLEKSRLLSDRFSAERPKGSFSTLEIQRTEQGDSAMYLCASSFAENNEQFFGPGTRLTVL.